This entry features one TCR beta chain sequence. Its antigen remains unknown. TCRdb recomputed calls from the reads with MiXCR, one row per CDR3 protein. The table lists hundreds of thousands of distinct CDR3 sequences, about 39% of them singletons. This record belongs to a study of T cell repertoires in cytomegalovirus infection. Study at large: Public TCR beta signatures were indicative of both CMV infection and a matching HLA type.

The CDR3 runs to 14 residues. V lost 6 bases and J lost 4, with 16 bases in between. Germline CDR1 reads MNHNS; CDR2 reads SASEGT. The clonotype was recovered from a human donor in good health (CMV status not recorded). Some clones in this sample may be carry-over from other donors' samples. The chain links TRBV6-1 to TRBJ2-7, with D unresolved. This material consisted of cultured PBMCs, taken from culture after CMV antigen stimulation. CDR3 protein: CASRNRAVPYEQYF. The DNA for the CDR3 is TGTGCCAGCAGAAACCGTGCGGTCCCTTACGAGCAGTACTTC.